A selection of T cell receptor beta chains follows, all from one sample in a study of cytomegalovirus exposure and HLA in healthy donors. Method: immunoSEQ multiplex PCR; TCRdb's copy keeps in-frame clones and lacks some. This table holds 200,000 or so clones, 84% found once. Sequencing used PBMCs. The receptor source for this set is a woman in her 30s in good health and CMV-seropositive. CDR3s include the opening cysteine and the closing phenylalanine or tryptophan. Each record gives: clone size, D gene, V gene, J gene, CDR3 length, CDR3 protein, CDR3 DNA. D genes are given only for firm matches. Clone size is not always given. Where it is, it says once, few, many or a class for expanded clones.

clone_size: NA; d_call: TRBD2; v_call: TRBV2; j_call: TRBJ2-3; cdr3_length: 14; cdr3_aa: CASSSGGAQDTQYF; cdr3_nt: TGTGCCAGCAGTTCGGGGGGAGCTCAAGATACGCAGTATTTT
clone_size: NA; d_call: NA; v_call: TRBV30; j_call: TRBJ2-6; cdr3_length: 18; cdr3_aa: CAWIKPGQALSGANVLTF; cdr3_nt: TGTGCCTGGATTAAACCGGGACAAGCCCTCTCTGGGGCCAACGTCCTGACTTTC
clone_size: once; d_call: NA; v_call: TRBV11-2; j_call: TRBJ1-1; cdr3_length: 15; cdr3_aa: CASSLAGQGNTEAFF; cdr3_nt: TGTGCCAGCAGCTTAGCGGGACAAGGCAACACTGAAGCTTTCTTT
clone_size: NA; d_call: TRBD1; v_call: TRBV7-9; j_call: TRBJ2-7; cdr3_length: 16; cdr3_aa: CASSWGQLPNYDEQYF; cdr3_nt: TGTGCCAGCAGTTGGGGACAGCTCCCGAATTACGATGAGCAGTACTTC
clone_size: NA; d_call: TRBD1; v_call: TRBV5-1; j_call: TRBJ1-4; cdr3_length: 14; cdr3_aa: CASSKGQAVEKLFF; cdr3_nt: TGCGCCAGCAGCAAAGGACAGGCCGTAGAAAAACTGTTTTTT
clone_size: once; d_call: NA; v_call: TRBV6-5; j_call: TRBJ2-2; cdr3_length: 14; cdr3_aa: CASSERENTGELFF; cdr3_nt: TGTGCCAGCAGTGAACGAGAGAACACCGGGGAGCTGTTTTTT
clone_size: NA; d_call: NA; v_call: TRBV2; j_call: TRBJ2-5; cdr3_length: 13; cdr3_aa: CASSVADQETQYF; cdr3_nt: TGTGCCAGCAGTGTCGCAGACCAAGAGACCCAGTACTTC
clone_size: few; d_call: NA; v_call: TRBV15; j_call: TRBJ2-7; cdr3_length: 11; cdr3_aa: CATSRLDEQYF; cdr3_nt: TGTGCCACCAGTCGACTAGACGAGCAGTACTTC
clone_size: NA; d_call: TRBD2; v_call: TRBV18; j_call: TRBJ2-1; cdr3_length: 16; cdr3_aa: CASSPTLAGGFGEQFF; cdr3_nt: TGTGCCAGCTCACCTACCCTAGCGGGAGGGTTTGGTGAGCAGTTCTTC
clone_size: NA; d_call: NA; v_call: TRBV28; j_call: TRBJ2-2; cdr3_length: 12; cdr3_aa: CASSLRTGELFF; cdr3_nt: TGTGCCAGCAGTTTACGTACCGGGGAGCTGTTTTTT
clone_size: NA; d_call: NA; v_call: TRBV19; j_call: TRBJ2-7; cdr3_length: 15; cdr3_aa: CASSTVWGTLYEQYF; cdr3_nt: TGTGCCAGTAGTACCGTTTGGGGGACACTCTACGAGCAGTACTTC
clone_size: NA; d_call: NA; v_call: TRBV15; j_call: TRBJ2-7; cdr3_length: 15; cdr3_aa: CATSRGPAGSYEQYF; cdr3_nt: TGTGCCACCAGCAGAGGTCCCGCGGGATCCTACGAGCAGTACTTC
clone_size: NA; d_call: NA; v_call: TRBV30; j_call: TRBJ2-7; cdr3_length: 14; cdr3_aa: CAWSRGQGPGEQYF; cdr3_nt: TGTGCCTGGAGTCGAGGTCAGGGGCCCGGCGAGCAGTACTTC
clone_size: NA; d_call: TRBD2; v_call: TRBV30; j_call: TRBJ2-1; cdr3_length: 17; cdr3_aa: CAWTFRTSGSSYNEQFF; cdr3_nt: TGTGCCTGGACCTTCCGGACTAGCGGGAGTTCCTACAATGAGCAGTTCTTC
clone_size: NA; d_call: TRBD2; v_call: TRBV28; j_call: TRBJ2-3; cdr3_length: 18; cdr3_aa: CASSGPGLAGGPVDTQYF; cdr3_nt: TGTGCCAGCAGTGGACCGGGACTAGCGGGAGGGCCAGTAGATACGCAGTATTTT
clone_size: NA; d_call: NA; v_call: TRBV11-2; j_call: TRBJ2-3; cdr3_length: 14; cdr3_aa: CASSPTPGDHTQYF; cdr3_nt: TGTGCCAGCAGCCCAACCCCGGGTGATCATACGCAGTATTTT
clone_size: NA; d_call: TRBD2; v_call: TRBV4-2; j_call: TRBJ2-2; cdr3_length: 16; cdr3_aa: CASSQVSGRNTGELFF; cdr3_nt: TGTGCCAGCAGCCAAGTGAGCGGGAGGAACACCGGGGAGCTGTTTTTT
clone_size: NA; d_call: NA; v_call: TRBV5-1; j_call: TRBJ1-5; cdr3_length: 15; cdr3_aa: CASSPYGGRNQPQHF; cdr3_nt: TGCGCCAGCAGCCCCTATGGAGGACGAAATCAGCCCCAGCATTTT
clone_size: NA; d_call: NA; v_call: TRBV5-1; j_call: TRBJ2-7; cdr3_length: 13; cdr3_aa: CASSHSGPYEQYF; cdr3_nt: TGCGCCAGCAGTCATAGCGGACCCTACGAGCAGTACTTC
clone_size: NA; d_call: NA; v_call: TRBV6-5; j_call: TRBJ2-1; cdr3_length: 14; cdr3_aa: CASSLGGSYNEQFF; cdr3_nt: TGTGCCAGCAGTCTCGGTGGTTCCTACAATGAGCAGTTCTTC
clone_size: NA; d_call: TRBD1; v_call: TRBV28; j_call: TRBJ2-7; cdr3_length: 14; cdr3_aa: CASSLTGTAYEQYF; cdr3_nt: TGTGCCAGCAGTTTAACCGGGACAGCCTACGAGCAGTACTTC
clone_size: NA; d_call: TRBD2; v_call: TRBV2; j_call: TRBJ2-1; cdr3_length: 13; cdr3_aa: CASGLVVYNEQFF; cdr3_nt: TGTGCCAGCGGACTAGTGGTCTACAATGAGCAGTTCTTC
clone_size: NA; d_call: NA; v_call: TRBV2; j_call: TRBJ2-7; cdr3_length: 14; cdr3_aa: CASSEGSGSYEQYF; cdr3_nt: TGTGCCAGCAGTGAAGGTTCCGGCTCCTACGAGCAGTACTTC
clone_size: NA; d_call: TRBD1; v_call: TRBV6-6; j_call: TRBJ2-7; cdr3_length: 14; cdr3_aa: CASSSADRAYEQYF; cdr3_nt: TGTGCCAGCAGTTCCGCCGACAGGGCGTACGAGCAGTACTTC
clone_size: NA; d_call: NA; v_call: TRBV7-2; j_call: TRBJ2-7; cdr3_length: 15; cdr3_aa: CASSLGRGASYEQYF; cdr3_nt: TGTGCCAGCAGCTTAGGCAGGGGGGCTTCCTACGAGCAGTACTTC
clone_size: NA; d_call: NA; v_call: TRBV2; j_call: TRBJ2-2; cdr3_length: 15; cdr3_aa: CARGSRDTSTGELFF; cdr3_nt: TGTGCCAGAGGGAGTAGGGACACCAGCACCGGGGAGCTGTTTTTT
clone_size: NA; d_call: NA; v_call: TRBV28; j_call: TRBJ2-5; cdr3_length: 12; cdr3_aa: CATYGVLETQYF; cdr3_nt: TGTGCCACATACGGGGTATTAGAGACCCAGTACTTC
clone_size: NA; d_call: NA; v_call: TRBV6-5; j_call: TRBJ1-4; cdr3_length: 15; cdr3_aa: CASSTYGGMREKLFF; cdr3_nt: TGTGCCAGCAGTACCTACGGGGGAATGAGGGAAAAACTGTTTTTT
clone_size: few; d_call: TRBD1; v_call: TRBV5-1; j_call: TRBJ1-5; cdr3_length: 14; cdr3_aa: CASSLGQPNQPQHF; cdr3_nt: TGCGCCAGCAGCCTGGGACAGCCAAATCAGCCCCAGCATTTT
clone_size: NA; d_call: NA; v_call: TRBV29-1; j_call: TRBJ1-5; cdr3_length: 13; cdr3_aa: CSVAGNSNQPQHF; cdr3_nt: TGCAGCGTTGCAGGGAATAGCAATCAGCCCCAGCATTTT